The source of this TCR beta chain is a study of cytomegalovirus exposure and HLA in healthy donors. The PCR was carried out with 60 Vbeta primers and 13 Jbeta primers. TCRdb keeps only in-frame clones here, not all; method: immunoSEQ multiplex PCR. The sample has fewer than 110,000 clones; roughly 79% are singletons. The germline V gene encodes CDR1 MNHEY and CDR2 SVGAGI. J lost 2 bases, V lost 5 bases, and 3 bases had no gene match. The CDR3 is 15 residues long. Findings of the study overall: Analysis was carried out at a later point, and it linked a missense DCLRE1C variant to TCR beta V- and J-gene trimming. In a later analysis, HLA-associated TCR beta chains were more clonally expanded than equally common others.

Donors had nominal health at sampling but likely had unrecorded immune exposures. A remark on this clone: The antigen is unknown.

The sequenced sample was PBMCs. The J gene is TRBJ2-3, the V gene TRBV6-5, with 11 bases lining up with TRBD2. This receptor was taken from a woman aged 40 to 55 in good health and CMV-seronegative. CDR3 DNA: TGTGCCAGCAGTCTACTAGCGGGGGTCACAGATACGCAGTATTTT. Encoded protein: CASSLLAGVTDTQYF.